This T cell receptor beta chain originates from a study of graft-versus-host responses after intestinal transplantation. In the study overall: Recipients across the board were started on anti-thymocyte globulin induction, then kept on tacrolimus and steroids for roughly 3 years.

For this clone: Its antigen is currently unknown.

The CDR3 is made up of 15 amino acids. Trimming took 0 bases from V and 4 from J; bases not matched to a gene: 6. The germline CDR1 and CDR2 sequences are SGHNT and YYREEE (reference sequence). The assay was immunoSEQ multiplex PCR, and TCRdb's table has in-frame clones only and misses some. In the table there are about 90,000 clones, roughly four fifths of which are singletons. This chain joins TRBV5-4 and TRBJ2-7; 8 nucleotides agree with TRBD1. Sequenced here: unstimulated CD8+ T cells sorted from spleen or lymph node cells, sampled before intestinal transplant. This TCR came from a human donor who received an intestinal transplant. The CDR3 reads CASSLAGRGRYEQYF. For the CDR3, the DNA is TGTGCCAGCAGCTTGGCTGGCAGGGGGCGATACGAGCAGTACTTC. Full variable domain (remainder filled in from reference TRBV5-4 and TRBJ2-7): ETGVTQSPTHLIKTRGQQVTLRCSSQSGHNTVSWYQQALGQGPQFIFQYYREEENGRGNFPPRFSGLQFPNYSSELNVNALELDDSALYLCASSLAGRGRYEQYFGPGTRLTVT.